One and the same sample provided the 3 T cell receptor beta chains below, sequenced in a study of blood T cell repertoires in COVID-19. The data were produced by immunoSEQ multiplex PCR, yet TCRdb's version contains in-frame clones alone and is incomplete. The table lists about 23,000 clones, 90% to 95% of them singletons. The sequenced material came from peripheral blood. These receptors were taken from a woman between 50 and 59 years old with active COVID-19.

The chain couples TRBV6-1 to TRBJ2-1; a possible D gene is TRBD1 (6 bases). Trimming stripped 0 bases from V and 2 bases from J, with 8 bases between. CDR3 size: 15 residues. CDR1 is MNHNS and CDR2 is SASEGT in the germline V gene. The CDR3: CASSEAAGAYNEQFF. The DNA for the CDR3 is TGTGCCAGCAGTGAAGCGGCAGGGGCCTACAATGAGCAGTTCTTC.

The CDR3: CATSDSGAGEKGTQYF. CDR3 DNA: TGTGCCACCAGTGATTCAGGGGCAGGGGAGAAAGGGACCCAGTACTTC. The V gene is TRBV24-1, the J gene TRBJ2-5, with a possible D match to TRBD1 (6 bases). Germline V gives CDR1 KGHDR, CDR2 SFDVKD. The ends were cut back, 2 bases at V and 7 bases at J, with 19 bases in the middle. The CDR3 sequence is 16 residues long.

This chain joins TRBV27 and TRBJ1-5; D might be TRBD1 (5 bases). CDR1 and CDR2 (germline): MNHEY, SMNVEV (reference sequence). Trimming cost V 4 bases and J 1 base, with 8 bases left between them. The CDR3 has 14 amino acids. CDR3 sequence (DNA): TGTGCCAGCAGTTATACAGGCAGCAATCAGCCCCAGCATTTT. Encoded protein: CASSYTGSNQPQHF.